The 27 T cell receptor beta chains in this list originate from one sample, sequenced in a study of regulatory T cells in long-lasting Graves disease. The time point denotes: newly diagnosed GD, antithyroid drugs for less than 3 months. PBMC-extracted RNA yielded the TCR library. Building of the TCR beta libraries involved iRepertoire HTBI primers and Arm-PCR of CDR3 regions. MiXCR, applied by TCRdb to the multiplex PCR reads, yields one record per CDR3 protein. The sample contains hundreds of thousands of distinct CDR3 sequences, about 16% of which appear only once. In addition, the sample was reused for a study of T cells in Graves' hyperthyroidism and ophthalmopathy.

Source: peripheral blood mononuclear cells (PBMCs), taken at new diagnosis, from a patient treated with antithyroid drugs. The receptors shown here come from a woman in her twenties or thirties with Graves disease.

This clonotype was detected a few times. V and J are TRBV18 and TRBJ1-1, with 8 bases matching TRBD1. The V and J ends lost 3 bases and 3 bases, in that order; junction bases with no gene match: 6. The germline CDR1 and CDR2 sequences are KGHSH and LQKENI. The CDR3 loop spans 15 amino acids. The CDR3 coding sequence is TGTGCCAGCTCACCGGACAGGGCGGGGGACACTGAAGCTTTCTTT. Its translation: CASSPDRAGDTEAFF.

This clonotype showed up just a few times. The gene calls are TRBV28 and TRBJ1-6, with 10 positions matching TRBD1. This CDR3 comprises 15 residues. CDR1 MDHEN and CDR2 SYDVKM come from the germline V gene. V shed 6 bases and J 7 bases; nucleotides not matched to a gene: 6. CDR3 protein: CASRSPGQGNSPLHF. CDR3 bases: TGTGCCAGCAGAAGCCCGGGACAGGGGAATTCACCCCTCCACTTT.

This clonotype was counted between two and nine times. The chain carries TRBV6-1 and TRBJ2-5; possible D gene TRBD2, 5 bases. The CDR3 covers 12 residues. Trimming left V 6 bases short and J 4 bases short, with 9 bases between. Germline assignment: CDR1 MNHNS and CDR2 SASEGT. CDR3 residues: CASSRLLETQYF. CDR3 in DNA: TGTGCCAGCAGCAGACTACTAGAGACCCAGTACTTC.

Many counts were recorded for this clonotype. The rearrangement links TRBV7-3 to TRBJ2-1; 7 bases agree with TRBD1. V shed 2 bases and J 9 bases; nucleotides not matched to a gene: 10. This CDR3 is 15 amino acids long. The germline V gene has CDR1 SGHTA and CDR2 FQGTGA. The CDR3 bases are TGTGCCAGCAGCTTATTAGGGACAGAAGGTTCTGAGCAGTTCTTC. This translates into CASSLLGTEGSEQFF.

This clonotype turned up a few times. The rearrangement uses TRBV29-1 and TRBJ2-5; weak D call: TRBD2 (6 bases). The CDR3 contains 12 residues. The V gene lost 7 bases and the J gene lost 5 bases, with 14 bases spanning the gap. Germline CDR1 is SQVTM and CDR2 is ANQGSEA. Here the CDR3 DNA reads TGCAGCGCCGTCCGGGAGCCGGAGACCCAGTACTTC. Amino acid sequence: CSAVREPETQYF. Full variable domain (rest looked up from reference TRBV29-1 and TRBJ2-5): SAVISQKPSRDICQRGTSLTIQCQVDSQVTMMFWYRQQPGQSLTLIATANQGSEATYESGFVIDKFPISRPNLTFSTLTVSNMSPEDSSIYLCSAVREPETQYFGPGTRLLVL.

This clonotype has just a few counts. The chain employs TRBV18 and TRBJ2-6; 12 bases are shared with TRBD1. The CDR3 loop spans 18 amino acids. Germline V gene lookup returns CDR1 KGHSH and CDR2 LQKENI. J lost 1 base, V lost 5 bases, and 6 bases had no gene match. This CDR3 is CASSSPGQGASGANVLTF. The CDR3 bases are TGTGCCAGCTCATCCCCGGGACAGGGGGCGTCTGGGGCCAACGTCCTGACTTTC.

This clonotype has at least ten counts. The chain combines TRBV24-1 with TRBJ2-3; 7 nucleotides match TRBD2. CDR1 is KGHDR and CDR2 is SFDVKD in the germline V gene. V was clipped by 7 bases and J by 3 bases; unmatched bases: 3. This CDR3 is 13 amino acids long. As DNA, the CDR3 is TGTGCCACCAGGCGGGAGAGTACAGATACGCAGTATTTT. Its translation is CATRRESTDTQYF.

As for this clonotype: A single base separates this from a much larger clone, so it may be a read error. J is TRBJ1-1 and V is TRBV29-1; a possible D gene is TRBD1 (6 bases). There are 14 residues in the CDR3. The germline V gene has CDR1 SQVTM and CDR2 ANQGSEA. This CDR3 reads CSIEGTGMNTEAFF. The CDR3 DNA follows: TGCAGCATTGAAGGAACAGGGATGAACACTGAAGCTTTCTTT.

This clonotype was observed at least ten times. This CDR3 reads CASSYSPGRTTADTQYF. The CDR3 DNA reads as TGTGCCAGCAGTTACTCTCCGGGCAGAACCACAGCGGATACGCAGTATTTT. The chain has TRBV6-9 and TRBJ2-3; D call uncertain. Trimming stripped 3 bases from V and 6 bases from J, with 22 bases between. The germline V gene has CDR1 MNHGY and CDR2 SVAAGI. CDR3 length: 17 residues.

The chain is built from TRBV7-6 and TRBJ2-7, with TRBD2 as a possible D gene (6 bases). Trimming took off 5 bases at V and 7 bases at J, with 21 bases between the two ends. This CDR3 has 15 amino acids. Germline V gene lookup returns CDR1 SGHVS and CDR2 FNYEAQ. CDR3 bases: TGTGCCAGCAGCGAGTCATTAGCGGACTTGGGGGAGCAGTACTTC. Amino acid sequence: CASSESLADLGEQYF.

This clonotype was picked up many times. The rearrangement joins TRBV20-1 to TRBJ2-1, with 10 bases aligning to TRBD2. The CDR3 is 16 residues long. The germline V gene encodes CDR1 DFQATT and CDR2 SNEGSKA (reference sequence). The V segment lost 5 bases and the J segment 8 bases; nucleotides outside the gene matches: 15. The CDR3 nucleotides are TGCAGTGCTGCTAATCCAGCGGGAGGGGAAATGGATGAGCAGTTCTTC. Its translation: CSAANPAGGEMDEQFF.

This clonotype has at least ten counts. CDR3 amino acids: CSARDLRESGSYEQYF. The CDR3 bases are TGCAGTGCTAGAGATCTACGGGAGTCCGGCTCCTACGAGCAGTACTTC. The rearrangement links TRBV20-1 to TRBJ2-7, with D tentatively TRBD2 (6 bases). The germline V and J ends were trimmed by 0 bases and 0 bases, with 15 bases remaining between them. The V gene's germline CDR1 is DFQATT and CDR2 SNEGSKA (reference sequence). There are 16 residues in the CDR3.

This clonotype was counted ten times or more. This chain links TRBV11-2 with TRBJ1-6; TRBD1 matches 8 bases. The trim removed 1 base at V and 13 bases at J, leaving 0 bases unmatched. The CDR3 runs to 12 residues. The germline V gene encodes CDR1 SGHAT and CDR2 FQNNGV. CDR3 in amino acids: CASSLGQGPLHF. The CDR3 nucleotides are TGTGCCAGCAGCTTAGGACAGGGGCCCCTCCACTTT.

The V call is TRBV7-9, the J call TRBJ2-5; D might be TRBD1 or TRBD2, each matching 5 bases. The CDR3 runs to 14 residues. CDR1 is SEHNR, CDR2 FQNEAQ, per germline (reference sequence). Deletions cut 6 bases from V and 4 bases from J, with 15 bases between. The CDR3: CASRRLEGLETQYF. CDR3 nucleotides: TGTGCCAGCAGACGTCTTGAGGGGTTAGAGACCCAGTACTTC.

This clonotype has at least ten counts. V and J are TRBV28 and TRBJ2-4, with 9 positions matching TRBD2. Germline CDR1 MDHEN, CDR2 SYDVKM. The CDR3 runs to 18 residues. J gave up 3 bases and V 5 bases, and 14 bases lay outside the gene matches. The CDR3 loop is CASSAPGAGGLVKNIQYF. The CDR3 DNA is TGTGCCAGCAGTGCCCCCGGGGCGGGAGGGCTCGTCAAAAACATTCAGTACTTC.

This clonotype was seen at least ten times. This chain joins TRBV18 and TRBJ1-1; TRBD1 is a possible D gene (5 bases). The CDR3 is 15 residues long. Germline V gene data show CDR1 as KGHSH and CDR2 as LQKENI. The ends were cut back, 3 bases at V and 3 bases at J, with 14 bases in the middle. CDR3: CASSPPEKGYTEAFF. As DNA, the CDR3 is TGTGCCAGCTCACCCCCCGAGAAGGGGTACACTGAAGCTTTCTTT.

There are a few counts of this clonotype. CDR3 sequence: CASSWGPSLDEQFF. CDR3 bases: TGTGCCAGCAGCTGGGGGCCTAGCCTGGATGAGCAGTTCTTC. This chain uses TRBV7-9 with TRBJ2-1; TRBD1 is a possible D gene (6 bases). V lost 4 bases, J lost 8 bases, and 15 bases lay in between. The CDR3 contains 14 residues. Germline values: CDR1 SEHNR, CDR2 FQNEAQ (reference sequence).

This clonotype appeared many times. The chain combines TRBV2 with TRBJ2-1, with 10 bases identical to TRBD2. V lost 5 bases and J lost 4; bases outside the gene matches: 5. In germline, CDR1 is SNHLY, CDR2 FYNNEI. CDR3 length equals 15 residues. The CDR3 loop reads CASSLAGGRYNEQFF. As DNA, the CDR3 is TGTGCCAGCAGTTTAGCGGGAGGACGGTACAATGAGCAGTTCTTC.

This clonotype was observed at least ten times. The rearrangement links TRBV6-5 to TRBJ1-2, with D unclear. CDR1 and CDR2 (germline): MNHEY, SVGAGI. With 3 bases removed from V and 7 bases from J, the gap between germline ends came to 15 bases. The CDR3 consists of 14 residues. The DNA of the CDR3 is TGTGCCAGCAGTTATTCCTCCTCACCAGGTGGCTACACCTTC. Its protein product is CASSYSSSPGGYTF.

This clonotype was picked up many times. The rearrangement joins TRBV30 to TRBJ2-2; D is possibly TRBD1 or TRBD2 (5 bases each). The CDR3 has 11 residues. Trimming shortened V by 4 bases and J by 9 bases, and 9 bases separated the two germline ends. Germline CDR1 GTSNPN, CDR2 SVGIG (reference sequence). The CDR3: CAWTGRRELFF. For the CDR3, the DNA is TGTGCCTGGACGGGGCGGAGGGAGCTGTTTTTT.

This clonotype was seen repeatedly, ten times or more. V gene TRBV5-5 combines with J gene TRBJ2-7; 9 nucleotides align to TRBD1. The trim removed 5 bases at V and 4 bases at J, leaving 7 bases unmatched. CDR3 length equals 14 residues. The germline gives CDR1 SGHKS, CDR2 YYEKEE (reference sequence). The CDR3 sequence is CASSATGGYYEQYF. The CDR3, as DNA: TGTGCCAGCAGTGCGACAGGGGGATATTACGAGCAGTACTTC.

This clonotype turned up a few times. The chain joins TRBV28 to TRBJ1-2; no firm D call. The CDR3 loop spans 15 amino acids. Trimming pared 10 bases from V and 0 bases from J, leaving 18 bases between. Germline values: CDR1 MDHEN, CDR2 SYDVKM. Here the CDR3 reads CATWAYTNPNYGYTF. CDR3 coding DNA: TGTGCCACCTGGGCTTACACGAATCCTAACTATGGCTACACCTTC.

About this clonotype: A much larger clone differs from this one at a single base, so this may be a read error. The rearrangement uses TRBV5-1 and TRBJ2-3; D unresolved. This CDR3 contains 12 residues. Per the germline V gene, CDR1 is SGHRS and CDR2 is YFSETQ. CDR3 sequence reads: CASSLGLDTQCF. CDR3 in DNA: TGCGCCAGCAGCTTGGGTCTTGATACGCAGTGTTTT. Filled out from reference TRBV5-1 and TRBJ2-3, the complete variable domain reads KAGVTQTPRYLIKTRGQQVTLSCSPISGHRSVSWYQQTPGQGLQFLFEYFSETQRNKGNFPGRFSGRQFSNSRSEMNVSTLELGDSALYLCASSLGLDTQCFGPGTRLTVL.

As to this clonotype: One base away lies a much larger clone, so this may be a sequencing read error. V is TRBV7-9 and J is TRBJ1-1; TRBD1 agrees at 7 bases. The germline gives CDR1 SEHNR, CDR2 FQNEAQ (reference sequence). J lost 4 bases, V lost 5 bases, and 13 bases had no gene match. This CDR3 contains 16 residues. Here the CDR3 DNA reads TGTGCCAGCAGCGTACGAATTACAGGGGACAGCACTGAAGCTTTCTTT. Protein product: CASSVRITGDSTEAFF.

At least ten counts were recorded for this clonotype. The rearrangement links TRBV7-8 to TRBJ1-3; no reliable D call. The CDR3 has 12 residues. V was pared by 5 bases and J by 8 bases, with 10 bases between. The germline V gene has CDR1 SGHVS and CDR2 FQNEAQ. The CDR3 reads CASSLPRDTIYF. The CDR3 DNA reads TGTGCCAGCAGCCTACCTAGGGACACCATATATTTT.

This chain connects TRBV15 to TRBJ1-4; D unclear. With 5 bases removed from V and 8 bases from J, the gap between germline ends came to 9 bases. Germline V gene data show CDR1 as LNHNV and CDR2 as YYDKDF (reference sequence). The CDR3 runs 12 residues. The CDR3 DNA sequence: TGTGCCACCAGCCCGCCTAGGGAAAAACTGTTTTTT. The encoded protein is CATSPPREKLFF.

This clonotype was detected ten times or more. Here the CDR3 DNA reads TGTGCCAGCAGTTACCCCGGGGGCGCGAGCAACATTCAGTACTTC. This translates into CASSYPGGASNIQYF. This chain connects TRBV6-5 to TRBJ2-4; TRBD1 or TRBD2 may be the D gene (6 bases each). The CDR3 runs to 15 residues. Germline V gene data show CDR1 as MNHEY and CDR2 as SVGAGI. The germline V and J ends were trimmed by 2 bases and 7 bases, with 15 bases remaining between them.